This T cell receptor beta chain appears in the sequencing data of a study of shared clonotypes between healthy human individuals. Points from the study as a whole: Clonotype sharing among donors, it was expected, would be affected by sequencing depth.

With 3 bases removed from V and 2 bases from J, the gap between germline ends came to 12 bases. Germline-derived CDR1 and CDR2 are SGHRS and YFSETQ. The CDR3 has 14 amino acids. Study donors comprised healthy, HIV-negative adults devoid of recent acute infection or vaccination. For genomic DNA, unsorted samples relied on tens of millions of PBMCs. How the authors handled the data: ImmunoSEQ output lacked quality scores and full-length reads, limiting matched filtering. Generated by immunoSEQ multiplex PCR, the TCRdb table keeps only in-frame clones and is missing some. V and J calls plus clone size are reproduced from that table; the DNA served to infer D and trimming. The sample yields 490,000 or so clones, 76% seen once. A word on this clone: The antigen is unknown.

The sequence came from a woman between 40 and 50 years old in good health. Some clones in this sample may be carry-over from other donors' samples. The chain uses TRBV5-1 and TRBJ2-7; D possibly uses TRBD1 or TRBD2 (5 bases each). Sample: PBMCs. The CDR3 coding sequence is TGCGCCAGCAGCTACGGGATGGGGCCCTACGAGCAGTACTTC. The encoded protein is CASSYGMGPYEQYF.